The present entry profiles one T cell receptor beta chain with its context. The target antigen is unknown. Germline values: CDR1 MNHEY, CDR2 SVGAGI. CDR3 length equals 13 residues. V was trimmed by 6 bases and J by 3 bases, leaving 11 bases between them. Profiling relied on immunoSEQ multiplex PCR, and the TCRdb table lists in-frame clones only, not all of them. The sample has 120,000 to 150,000 clones, roughly nine tenths seen once. This record comes from a study of T cell responses to AZD1222 COVID-19 vaccine. Findings and limits, study-wide: Only a handful of individuals given AZD1222 were seropositive at baseline. Repertoires were sampled only after the peak T cell response. Spike-specific TCRs gained breadth and depth after people received two AZD1222 doses.

Second doses that came at about 4 or about 12 weeks were put together. The starting material was peripheral blood, obtained 28 days after the second AZD1222 dose. The chain recombines TRBV6-5 with TRBJ1-1; the D gene is possibly TRBD1 (6 bases). The source of this sequence is an adult who received the AZD1222 COVID-19 vaccine. The CDR3 coding sequence is TGTGCCAGCAGGGGAGGGGGGGACACTGAAGCTTTCTTT. Translating it yields CASRGGGDTEAFF.